One and the same sample provided the 25 T cell receptor beta chains below, sequenced in a study of blood T cell repertoires in COVID-19. This table comes from immunoSEQ multiplex PCR, and its TCRdb copy is limited to in-frame clones, with some not included. The table lists about 210,000 clones, more than 80% of them singletons. Specimen: peripheral blood. The source of these receptors is a woman older than 75 with COVID-19, enrolled during active disease.

V is TRBV18 and J is TRBJ1-4; TRBD1 is a possible D gene (5 bases). This CDR3 region has 14 residues. The V end lost 6 bases, the J end lost 6 bases, and 14 bases lay between the germline ends. Germline-derived CDR1 and CDR2 are KGHSH and LQKENI. CDR3 sequence reads: CASSPRQPDEKLFF. The CDR3 bases are TGTGCCAGCTCTCCGCGACAGCCAGATGAAAAACTGTTTTTT.

V gene TRBV5-1 combines with J gene TRBJ1-4, with D perhaps TRBD1 (5 bases). Per the germline V gene, CDR1 is SGHRS and CDR2 is YFSETQ. CDR3 length equals 17 residues. V lost 4 bases, J lost 5 bases, and 21 bases lay in between. This CDR3 is CASSLTPGVQLNEKLFF. Here the CDR3 DNA reads TGCGCCAGCAGCCTCACCCCGGGGGTCCAACTCAATGAAAAACTGTTTTTT.

CDR3 residues: CASSPGTAQETQYF. In DNA form, the CDR3 reads TGCGCCAGCAGCCCAGGGACAGCCCAAGAGACCCAGTACTTC. The gene calls are TRBV5-1 and TRBJ2-5; 7 bases are shared with TRBD1. CDR3 length: 14 residues. Germline assignment: CDR1 SGHRS and CDR2 YFSETQ. V shed 4 bases and J 1 base; nucleotides not matched to a gene: 4.

The J gene is TRBJ2-2, the V gene TRBV5-8; D gene uncertain. Per germline, CDR1 SGHTS and CDR2 YDEGEE. This CDR3 contains 14 residues. V lost 4 bases and J lost 0, with 7 bases in between. The DNA for the CDR3 is TGTGCCAGCAGCGGGCAGGCGAACACCGGGGAGCTGTTTTTT. It encodes CASSGQANTGELFF.

The V and J genes are TRBV6-5 and TRBJ2-1; 11 bases are shared with TRBD1. V lost 6 bases and J lost 4; bases outside the gene matches: 5. In germline, CDR1 is MNHEY, CDR2 SVGAGI. The CDR3 sequence is 15 residues long. This CDR3 reads CASREDRGPYNEQFF. In DNA form, the CDR3 reads TGTGCCAGCAGGGAGGACAGGGGGCCATACAATGAGCAGTTCTTC.

The rearrangement uses TRBV5-4 and TRBJ2-1; TRBD2 might be the D (5 bases). The CDR3 sequence is 15 residues long. The V and J ends lost 4 bases and 0 bases respectively, with 11 bases between them. Germline V gives CDR1 SGHNT, CDR2 YYREEE (reference sequence). CDR3 loop: CASSLEGSSYNEQFF. CDR3 sequence (DNA): TGTGCCAGCAGCCTAGAAGGGAGCTCCTACAATGAGCAGTTCTTC. Based on the CDR3 plus reference TRBV5-4 and TRBJ2-1, the full variable domain is ETGVTQSPTHLIKTRGQQVTLRCSSQSGHNTVSWYQQALGQGPQFIFQYYREEENGRGNFPPRFSGLQFPNYSSELNVNALELDDSALYLCASSLEGSSYNEQFFGPGTRLTVL.

The rearrangement links TRBV2 to TRBJ1-2; D gene uncertain. Germline values: CDR1 SNHLY, CDR2 FYNNEI. The V gene lost 1 base and the J gene lost 4 bases, with 10 bases spanning the gap. This CDR3 spans 14 amino acids. The CDR3: CASSEGALAYGYTF. DNA for the CDR3: TGTGCCAGCAGTGAAGGGGCCCTCGCCTATGGCTACACCTTC. Full variable domain (missing parts from reference TRBV2 and TRBJ1-2): EPEVTQTPSHQVTQMGQEVILRCVPISNHLYFYWYRQILGQKVEFLVSFYNNEISEKSEIFDDQFSVERPDGSNFTLKIRSTKLEDSAMYFCASSEGALAYGYTFGSGTRLTVV.

The CDR3 loop reads CASSLGWLNTEAFF. The DNA of the CDR3 is TGCGCCAGCAGCTTGGGATGGCTGAACACTGAAGCTTTCTTT. The chain combines TRBV5-1 with TRBJ1-1; D is ambiguous. The CDR3 is 14 amino acids. The V end lost 0 bases, the J end lost 0 bases, and 6 bases lay between the germline ends. Germline CDR1 reads SGHRS; CDR2 reads YFSETQ. Combining the CDR3 with reference TRBV5-1 and TRBJ1-1 gives the whole variable domain KAGVTQTPRYLIKTRGQQVTLSCSPISGHRSVSWYQQTPGQGLQFLFEYFSETQRNKGNFPGRFSGRQFSNSRSEMNVSTLELGDSALYLCASSLGWLNTEAFFGQGTRLTVV.

In its sample, this clone was seen once. The V gene is TRBV7-9, the J gene TRBJ1-3; TRBD1 is a possible D gene (5 bases). V gave up 2 bases and J gave up 2 bases, with 10 bases separating them. This CDR3 comprises 15 residues. Germline CDR1 is SEHNR and CDR2 is FQNEAQ (reference sequence). Here the CDR3 reads CASSLPGDPGNTIYF. CDR3 DNA sequence: TGTGCCAGCAGCTTACCGGGGGATCCTGGAAACACCATATATTTT. Complete variable domain (other parts from reference TRBV7-9 and TRBJ1-3): DTGVSQNPRHKITKRGQNVTFRCDPISEHNRLYWYRQTLGQGPEFLTYFQNEAQLEKSRLLSDRFSAERPKGSFSTLEIQRTEQGDSAMYLCASSLPGDPGNTIYFGEGSWLTVV.

The V call is TRBV20-1, the J call TRBJ1-2; D gene ambiguous. Trimming took 6 bases from V and 3 from J, leaving 8 bases between them. The CDR3 totals 11 residues. Germline V CDR1 and CDR2: DFQATT, SNEGSKA (reference sequence). The CDR3 DNA is TGCAGTGCCCGACGGGACTATGGCTACACCTTC. Its protein is CSARRDYGYTF.

Details on this clone: Other DNA sequences in this specimen translate into the identical CDR3. V and J are TRBV7-3 and TRBJ2-3, with D tentatively TRBD2 (6 bases). The CDR3 length is 13 residues. From germline, CDR1 is SGHTA and CDR2 FQGTGA. With 4 bases removed from V and 1 base from J, the gap between germline ends came to 6 bases. The CDR3 DNA reads TGTGCCAGCAGCTCGGGGGGCACAGATACGCAGTATTTT. It is translated as CASSSGGTDTQYF.

The chain combines TRBV24-1 with TRBJ2-5; 7 nucleotides align to TRBD2. After removal of 6 bases from V and 4 bases from J, the junction contained 10 bases not matched to a gene. The CDR3 has 15 residues. CDR1 KGHDR and CDR2 SFDVKD come from the germline V gene. CDR3 in amino acids: CATSLTRGEGETQYF. The CDR3 region has the DNA TGTGCCACCAGTTTGACTCGGGGGGAGGGAGAGACCCAGTACTTC.

J is TRBJ2-1 and V is TRBV15; TRBD2 matches 7 bases. The CDR3 contains 16 residues. Germline V gives CDR1 LNHNV, CDR2 YYDKDF (reference sequence). The V and J ends lost 5 bases and 5 bases, in that order; junction bases with no gene match: 12. CDR3 nucleotides: TGTGCCACCAGCCGTAGGGGAGGGTTGCGCAACAATGAGCAGTTCTTC. Its translation is CATSRRGGLRNNEQFF. Supplemented by reference TRBV15 and TRBJ2-1, the full variable domain reads DAMVIQNPRYQVTQFGKPVTLSCSQTLNHNVMYWYQQKSSQAPKLLFHYYDKDFNNEADTPDNFQSRRPNTSFCFLDIRSPGLGDTAMYLCATSRRGGLRNNEQFFGPGTRLTVL.

The chain joins TRBV6-5 to TRBJ2-7; TRBD2 might be the D (5 bases). Germline V gene sequence: CDR1 MNHEY, CDR2 SVGAGI. The V and J ends lost 7 bases and 6 bases respectively, with 19 bases between them. The CDR3 consists of 14 residues. CDR3: CASKDLRGSGEQYF. The CDR3 coding sequence is TGTGCCAGCAAGGACCTGCGCGGGTCGGGCGAGCAGTACTTC.

This rearrangement joins TRBV24-1 to TRBJ1-5; no firm D call. The ends were cut back, 10 bases at V and 4 bases at J, with 16 bases in the middle. The length of the CDR3 is 14 residues. Germline loops: CDR1 KGHDR, CDR2 SFDVKD. CDR3: CATWETVPNQPQHF. The CDR3 DNA follows: TGTGCCACTTGGGAGACGGTTCCAAATCAGCCCCAGCATTTT.

V is TRBV6-1 and J is TRBJ1-1, with 7 bases identical to TRBD1. The CDR3 is 14 residues long. CDR1 and CDR2 (germline): MNHNS, SASEGT. V shed 3 bases, J shed 4 bases, and the junction held 5 bases outside the gene matches. CDR3 loop: CASSDTGASTEAFF. The CDR3 DNA reads TGTGCCAGCAGTGATACAGGGGCGAGCACTGAAGCTTTCTTT.

The chain couples TRBV24-1 to TRBJ2-1, with 12 bases aligning to TRBD2. This CDR3 comprises 13 residues. Per germline, CDR1 KGHDR and CDR2 SFDVKD. J lost 10 bases, V lost 5 bases, and 2 bases had no gene match. The CDR3 DNA reads as TGTGCCACCAGTGTCACTAGCGGGAGGGAGCAGTTCTTC. Its translation: CATSVTSGREQFF.

The chain carries TRBV6-6 and TRBJ2-1, with 12 bases identical to TRBD2. This CDR3 comprises 17 residues. The germline gives CDR1 MNHNY, CDR2 SVGAGI (reference sequence). With 5 bases clipped from V and 3 bases from J, the junction kept 8 bases outside the gene matches. The CDR3 loop reads CASSRTSGTPYYNEQFF. DNA of the CDR3: TGTGCCAGCAGTCGGACTAGCGGGACTCCTTACTACAATGAGCAGTTCTTC.

The chain combines TRBV12-3 or TRBV12-4 with TRBJ2-2, with 9 positions matching TRBD1. The CDR3 spans 13 residues. The J segment lost 7 bases and the V segment lost 8 bases, leaving 5 bases of the junction unmatched. The CDR3 bases are TGTGCCAGCGACAGGGGGTTCATCGGGGAGCTGTTTTTT. Amino acids: CASDRGFIGELFF.

The rearrangement joins TRBV6-2 or TRBV6-3 to TRBJ1-5; 9 nucleotides line up with TRBD1. J gave up 6 bases and V 0 bases, and 6 bases lay outside the gene matches. This CDR3 contains 16 residues. The V gene's germline CDR1 is MNHEY and CDR2 SVGEGT. The CDR3 DNA reads as TGTGCCAGCAGTTACTCGAGCGGACAGGGGTTTCAGCCCCAGCATTTT. Residues: CASSYSSGQGFQPQHF.

This clone was seen only a few times. CDR3 sequence: CARAGEIGYEQYF. The CDR3 DNA reads TGTGCCAGGGCGGGGGAAATCGGCTACGAGCAGTACTTC. The V call is TRBV11-3, the J call TRBJ2-7; 7 positions match TRBD2. The CDR3 totals 13 residues. The germline CDR1 and CDR2 sequences are SGHNT and YENEEA. Unmatched junction bases numbered 8, after V lost 9 bases and J lost 3 bases.

The CDR3: CASSQGGQGVSYGYTF. In DNA, the CDR3 is TGTGCCAGCAGCCAAGGGGGACAGGGGGTTAGCTATGGCTACACCTTC. The rearrangement uses TRBV3-1 (or the pseudogene TRBV3-2) and TRBJ1-2; 11 bases are shared with TRBD1. V trimming: 1 base; J trimming: 4 bases; junction bases outside the gene matches: 5. The CDR3 extends over 16 amino acids. Germline CDR1 reads LGHDT; CDR2 reads YNNKEL (reference sequence).

CDR3 nucleotides: TGTGCCAGCAGTTTAGAAGCCCGGGGAGGCTACACCTTC. Protein product: CASSLEARGGYTF. The gene calls are TRBV12-3 or TRBV12-4 and TRBJ1-2; the D is unclear. The CDR3 contains 13 residues. V was shortened by 1 base and J by 8 bases, with 11 bases between the two germline ends.

The chain combines TRBV3-1 (or the pseudogene TRBV3-2) with TRBJ2-1; TRBD2 matches 7 bases. Germline values: CDR1 LGHDT, CDR2 YNNKEL (reference sequence). This CDR3 comprises 15 residues. With V trimmed by 4 bases and J by 2 bases, 5 bases remained unmatched. This chain's CDR3 is CASSPSGGPYNEQFF. For the CDR3, the DNA is TGTGCCAGCAGCCCATCGGGAGGTCCCTACAATGAGCAGTTCTTC.

The genes are TRBV2 and TRBJ1-1; 10 bases line up with TRBD1. The V gene's germline CDR1 is SNHLY and CDR2 FYNNEI. The CDR3 covers 13 residues. J was trimmed by 6 bases and V by 5 bases; bases with no gene match: 3. CDR3 bases: TGTGCCAGCAGTAGGGACAGGGGCGCTGAAGCTTTCTTT. It specifies CASSRDRGAEAFF. Variable domain in full (rest from reference TRBV2 and TRBJ1-1): EPEVTQTPSHQVTQMGQEVILRCVPISNHLYFYWYRQILGQKVEFLVSFYNNEISEKSEIFDDQFSVERPDGSNFTLKIRSTKLEDSAMYFCASSRDRGAEAFFGQGTRLTVV.